The rows below give T cell receptor beta chains drawn from one sample of a study of T-cell memory formation after mild COVID-19. TCRdb independently ran MiXCR on the 5' RACE reads; one entry per CDR3 protein. The data show about 250,000 distinct CDR3 sequences, 18% seen once. The sample was PBMCs or a T cell subset sorted from them (not recorded which). Receptor source: a man in his late teens or twenties who had mild COVID-19 (a few samples of this study predate the infection). Cell type and time point are not known. Both conserved end residues are trimmed from each CDR3.

j_call | v_call | cdr3_length | cdr3_aa
TRBJ2-7 | TRBV6-5 | 11 | ASRPPRRGEQY
TRBJ2-1 | TRBV7-9 | 10 | ASSLVAVEQF
TRBJ1-1 | TRBV7-2 | 13 | ASSLVAGLGTEAF
TRBJ2-3 | TRBV12-3/TRBV12-4 | 14 | ASSFGSPEGADTQY
TRBJ2-7 | TRBV19 | 10 | ASSRQANEQY
TRBJ2-3 | TRBV12-3/TRBV12-4 | 13 | ASSPPGGRRDTQY
TRBJ2-3 | TRBV7-3 | 16 | ASSLTHRTGDKTDTQY
TRBJ1-6 | TRBV12-3/TRBV12-4 | 11 | ASQTRSGSPLH
TRBJ2-3 | TRBV5-1 | 12 | ASARDSRTDTQY
TRBJ2-7 | TRBV4-3 | 15 | ASSLKYTGQGDYEQY
TRBJ2-3 | TRBV20-1 | 12 | SASHKRLGDTQY
TRBJ2-1 | TRBV12-3/TRBV12-4 | 12 | ASRVVGLYNEQF
TRBJ1-1 | TRBV6-5 | 11 | ASSYGVGTEAF
TRBJ1-6 | TRBV6-2/TRBV6-3 | 14 | ASNPHPGHGDSPLH
TRBJ2-3 | TRBV7-2 | 16 | ASSLEEGVAEPTDTQY
TRBJ1-2 | TRBV12-3/TRBV12-4 | 13 | ASSPPWDTMDGYT
TRBJ1-2 | TRBV27 | 12 | ASSFPGSPEGYT
TRBJ2-2 | TRBV7-6 | 14 | ASSFLAGPNTGELF
TRBJ1-2 | TRBV20-1 | 11 | SARDRVSYGYT
TRBJ2-1 | TRBV29-1 | 12 | SVSAGSSYNEQF
TRBJ1-6 | TRBV18 | 14 | ASSPVWGQVNSPLH
TRBJ2-1 | TRBV7-9 | 11 | ASSTQAYNEQF
TRBJ2-3 | TRBV6-6 | 14 | ASSTLGLAGTDTQY
TRBJ1-6 | TRBV6-5 | 15 | ASSYSKIGRRSSPLH
TRBJ2-4 | TRBV4-1 | 13 | ASSQGNLAKNIQY
TRBJ2-1 | TRBV5-6 | 15 | ASSLMTSGGFYNEQF
TRBJ1-2 | TRBV7-2 | 9 | ASSLRYGYT
TRBJ1-3 | TRBV5-5 | 17 | ASSLSRGAANPSGNTIY
TRBJ2-5 | TRBV6-1 | 9 | ASIEWETQY
TRBJ2-7 | TRBV4-1 | 12 | ASSPRDGPYEQY
TRBJ2-5 | TRBV5-1 | 16 | ASSLDSRSGQGQETQY
TRBJ2-1 | TRBV5-1 | 14 | ASSPLLAGDYNEQF
TRBJ2-1 | TRBV7-2 | 13 | ASSLWWGGLNEQF
TRBJ1-6 | TRBV5-6 | 13 | ASSPDGGYNSPLH
TRBJ2-3 | TRBV15 | 14 | ATSTEPAANTDTQY
TRBJ2-7 | TRBV4-2 | 11 | ASSSPQGREQY
TRBJ2-3 | TRBV12-3/TRBV12-4 | 12 | ASSQGVGGDTQY
TRBJ2-7 | TRBV29-1 | 11 | SVRAGDSYEQY
TRBJ1-1 | TRBV11-2 | 12 | ASSSQGSSTEAF
TRBJ1-1 | TRBV7-2 | 13 | ASSLERGRGTEAF
TRBJ2-3 | TRBV20-1 | 12 | SASRGTGSDTQY
TRBJ1-5 | TRBV2 | 10 | ASSRVTQPQH
TRBJ2-1 | TRBV5-6 | 12 | ASSSGRSYNEQF
TRBJ2-5 | TRBV27 | 11 | ASSRDIEETQY
TRBJ2-3 | TRBV11-2 | 14 | ASSSGLAYVTDTQY
TRBJ1-2 | TRBV5-4 | 13 | ASSLDRRGTKGYT
TRBJ1-1 | TRBV7-9 | 12 | ASSPRAGNTEAF
TRBJ1-6 | TRBV4-3 | 11 | ASSQDGGSPLH
TRBJ2-7 | TRBV7-9 | 9 | ASSLAEEQY
TRBJ2-2 | TRBV4-1 | 16 | ASSPQGTSGTPSGELF
TRBJ2-2 | TRBV9 | 12 | ASSVVWNTGELF
TRBJ1-2 | TRBV7-6 | 13 | ASSFSGRQGADYT
TRBJ1-2 | TRBV9 | 11 | ASYRDALYGYT
TRBJ2-2 | TRBV4-3 | 13 | ASSQEQGGTGELF